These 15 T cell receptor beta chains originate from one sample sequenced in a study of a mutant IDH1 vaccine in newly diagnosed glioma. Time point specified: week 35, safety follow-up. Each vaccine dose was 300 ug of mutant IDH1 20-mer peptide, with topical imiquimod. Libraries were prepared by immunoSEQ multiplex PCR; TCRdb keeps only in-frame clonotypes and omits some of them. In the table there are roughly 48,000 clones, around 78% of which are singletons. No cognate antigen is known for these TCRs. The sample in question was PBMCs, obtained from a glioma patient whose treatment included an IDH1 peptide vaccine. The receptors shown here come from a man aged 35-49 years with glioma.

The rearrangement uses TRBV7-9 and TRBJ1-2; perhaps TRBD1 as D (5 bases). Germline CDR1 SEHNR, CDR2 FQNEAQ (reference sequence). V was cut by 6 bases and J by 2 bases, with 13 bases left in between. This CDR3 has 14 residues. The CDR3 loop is CASRRTTGNYGYTF. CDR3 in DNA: TGTGCCAGCAGACGTACCACAGGAAACTATGGCTACACCTTC.

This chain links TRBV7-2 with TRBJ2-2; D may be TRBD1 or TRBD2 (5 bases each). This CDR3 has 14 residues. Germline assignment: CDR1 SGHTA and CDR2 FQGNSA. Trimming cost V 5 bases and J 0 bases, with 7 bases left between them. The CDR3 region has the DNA TGTGCCAGCAGCCGGGACGCGAACACCGGGGAGCTGTTTTTT. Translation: CASSRDANTGELFF. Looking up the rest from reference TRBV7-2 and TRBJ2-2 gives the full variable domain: GAGVSQSPSNKVTEKGKDVELRCDPISGHTALYWYRQSLGQGLEFLIYFQGNSAPDKSGLPSDRFSAERTGGSVSTLTIQRTQQEDSAVYLCASSRDANTGELFFGEGSRLTVL.

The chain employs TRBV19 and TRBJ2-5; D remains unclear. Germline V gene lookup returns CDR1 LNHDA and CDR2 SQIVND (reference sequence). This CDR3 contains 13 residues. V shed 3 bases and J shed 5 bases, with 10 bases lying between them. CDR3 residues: CASSMRFRETQYF. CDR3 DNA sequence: TGTGCCAGTAGTATGAGGTTTCGCGAGACCCAGTACTTC.

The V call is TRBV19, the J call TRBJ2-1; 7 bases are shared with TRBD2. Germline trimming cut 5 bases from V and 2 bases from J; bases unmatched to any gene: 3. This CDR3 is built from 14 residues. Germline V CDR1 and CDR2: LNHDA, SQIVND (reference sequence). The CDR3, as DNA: TGTGCCAGTAGTTCGGGGGGAGCCTACAATGAGCAGTTCTTC. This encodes CASSSGGAYNEQFF. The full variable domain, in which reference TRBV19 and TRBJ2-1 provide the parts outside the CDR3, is DGGITQSPKYLFRKEGQNVTLSCEQNLNHDAMYWYRQDPGQGLRLIYYSQIVNDFQKGDIAEGYSVSREKKESFPLTVTSAQKNPTAFYLCASSSGGAYNEQFFGPGTRLTVL.

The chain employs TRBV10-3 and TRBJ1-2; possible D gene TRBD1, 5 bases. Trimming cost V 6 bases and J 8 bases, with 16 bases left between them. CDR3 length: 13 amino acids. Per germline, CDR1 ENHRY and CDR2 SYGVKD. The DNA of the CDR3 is TGTGCCATCAGCCGGACGGGCGGGGACGGCTACACCTTC. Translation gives CAISRTGGDGYTF.

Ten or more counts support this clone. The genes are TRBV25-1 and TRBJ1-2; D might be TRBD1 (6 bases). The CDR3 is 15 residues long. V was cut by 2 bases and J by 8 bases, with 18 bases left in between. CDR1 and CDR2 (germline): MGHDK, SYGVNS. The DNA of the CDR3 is TGTGCCAGCAGTGAAGTGAACAGGGTGGTCGGCGGCTACACCTTC. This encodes CASSEVNRVVGGYTF.

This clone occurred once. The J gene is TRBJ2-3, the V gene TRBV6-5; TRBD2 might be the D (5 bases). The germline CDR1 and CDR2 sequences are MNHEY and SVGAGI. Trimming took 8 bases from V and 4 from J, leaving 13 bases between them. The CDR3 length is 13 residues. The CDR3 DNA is TGTGCCAGCTCCACCCACGGGGCAGATACGCAGTATTTT. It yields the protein CASSTHGADTQYF.

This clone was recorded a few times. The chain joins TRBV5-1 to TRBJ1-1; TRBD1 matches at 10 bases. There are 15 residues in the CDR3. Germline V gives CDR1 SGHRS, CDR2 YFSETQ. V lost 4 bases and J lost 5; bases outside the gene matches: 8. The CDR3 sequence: CASSARGTGETEAFF. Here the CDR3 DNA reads TGCGCCAGCAGCGCTCGCGGGACAGGGGAAACTGAAGCTTTCTTT.

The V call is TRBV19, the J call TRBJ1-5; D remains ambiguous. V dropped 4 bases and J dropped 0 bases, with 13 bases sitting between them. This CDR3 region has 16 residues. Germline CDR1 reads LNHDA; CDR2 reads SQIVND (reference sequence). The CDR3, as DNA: TGTGCCAGTAGTACCAGAGGACGGCCTAGCAATCAGCCCCAGCATTTT. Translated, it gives CASSTRGRPSNQPQHF.

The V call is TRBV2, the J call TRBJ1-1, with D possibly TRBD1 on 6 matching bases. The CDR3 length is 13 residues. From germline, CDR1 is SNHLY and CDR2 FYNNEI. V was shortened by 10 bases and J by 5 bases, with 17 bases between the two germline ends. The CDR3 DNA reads TGTGCCACCCACAGGGATTCCAAAACTGAAGCTTTCTTT. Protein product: CATHRDSKTEAFF.

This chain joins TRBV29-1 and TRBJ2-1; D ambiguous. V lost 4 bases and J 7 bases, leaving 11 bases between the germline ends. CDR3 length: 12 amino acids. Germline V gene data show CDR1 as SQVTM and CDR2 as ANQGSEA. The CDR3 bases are TGCAGCGTTGGATCTTTTACGAATGAGCAGTTCTTC. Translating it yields CSVGSFTNEQFF.

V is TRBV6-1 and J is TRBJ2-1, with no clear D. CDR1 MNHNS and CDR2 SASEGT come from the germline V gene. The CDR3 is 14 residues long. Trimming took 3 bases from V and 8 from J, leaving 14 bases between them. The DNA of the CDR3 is TGTGCCAGCAGTGACGTGGGATTCATCCATGAGCAGTTCTTC. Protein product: CASSDVGFIHEQFF.

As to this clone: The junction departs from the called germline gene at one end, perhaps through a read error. The CDR3 nucleotides read TGTGCCAGCAGTGATCGCTCGCACAATGTGCAGTTCTTC. Amino acids: CASSDRSHNVQFF. J is TRBJ2-1 and V is TRBV6-1; D call uncertain. Per the germline V gene, CDR1 is MNHNS and CDR2 is SASEGT. This CDR3 has 13 residues.

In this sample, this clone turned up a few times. The CDR3 DNA reads as TGTGCCAGCAGGGACAGGGCGGGCACCGGGGAGCTGTTTTTT. Protein: CASRDRAGTGELFF. The rearrangement uses TRBV6-1 and TRBJ2-2; 8 nucleotides match TRBD1. This CDR3 spans 14 amino acids. CDR1 is MNHNS, CDR2 SASEGT, per germline. Unmatched junction bases numbered 4, after V lost 6 bases and J lost 4 bases.

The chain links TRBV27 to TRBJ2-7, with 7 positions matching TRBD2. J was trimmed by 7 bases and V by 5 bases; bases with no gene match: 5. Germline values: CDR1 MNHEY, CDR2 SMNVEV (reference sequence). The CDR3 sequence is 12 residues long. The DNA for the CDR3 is TGTGCCAGCAGTACCCCAGCGGGAGAGCAGTACGTC. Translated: CASSTPAGEQYV.